Listed below are T cell receptor beta chains from one sample, sequenced in a study of blood T cell repertoires in COVID-19. TCRdb keeps only in-frame clones here, not all; method: immunoSEQ multiplex PCR. Altogether roughly 170,000 clones are present, 82% being singletons, with the ten largest covering 15% to 20%. Source material: PBMCs or T cells enriched from blood (not recorded which). These receptors came from a man in his 60s who had recovered from COVID-19. Each CDR3 is given with its conserved first and last residue. The D gene is left open where the match is weak. Part of the rows lack a size; the others show once, few, many or a class for expanded clones.

len: 14; abundance: NA; j_gene: TRBJ2-1; d_gene: TRBD2; v_gene: TRBV18; CDR3nt: TGTGCCAGCTCCCCCACTAGCGGGAGACCCGAGCAGTTCTTC; CDR3aa: CASSPTSGRPEQFF
len: 18; abundance: NA; j_gene: TRBJ2-3; d_gene: TRBD2; v_gene: TRBV4-1; CDR3nt: TGCGCCAGCAGCCAAGTGGGAAGCGGGGGGAGAAGGGCGGATACGCAGTATTTT; CDR3aa: CASSQVGSGGRRADTQYF
len: 15; abundance: NA; j_gene: TRBJ2-7; d_gene: NA; v_gene: TRBV5-6; CDR3nt: TGTGCCAGCAGCGTGGTGGCTAGCGACTCCTACGAGCAGTACTTC; CDR3aa: CASSVVASDSYEQYF
len: 15; abundance: many; j_gene: TRBJ1-5; d_gene: NA; v_gene: TRBV7-8; CDR3nt: TGTGCCAGCAGCTTAGCGCGGACTCTCAATCAGCCCCAGCATTTT; CDR3aa: CASSLARTLNQPQHF
len: 11; abundance: NA; j_gene: TRBJ1-3; d_gene: NA; v_gene: TRBV30; CDR3nt: TGTGCCTGGAGTCTATGGGACACGGTGGATTTT; CDR3aa: CAWSLWDTVDF
len: 17; abundance: NA; j_gene: TRBJ2-2; d_gene: TRBD1; v_gene: TRBV7-8; CDR3nt: TGTGCCAGCAGCTTAGTGACAGGGGGCATGAACACCGGGGAGCTGTTTTTT; CDR3aa: CASSLVTGGMNTGELFF
len: 16; abundance: NA; j_gene: TRBJ2-1; d_gene: TRBD1; v_gene: TRBV5-4; CDR3nt: TGTGCCAGCAGCTTAGAACCGGGACAGGGCTACAATGAGCAGTTCTTC; CDR3aa: CASSLEPGQGYNEQFF
len: 16; abundance: NA; j_gene: TRBJ2-7; d_gene: TRBD2; v_gene: TRBV7-9; CDR3nt: TGTGCCAGCAGCTTAGTAGGGACTAGCGGGGGCTACGAGCAGTACTTC; CDR3aa: CASSLVGTSGGYEQYF
len: 13; abundance: NA; j_gene: TRBJ1-3; d_gene: NA; v_gene: TRBV6-5; CDR3nt: TGTGCCAGCAGAACAAGCTCTGGAAACACCATATATTTT; CDR3aa: CASRTSSGNTIYF
len: 15; abundance: NA; j_gene: TRBJ2-1; d_gene: NA; v_gene: TRBV10-3; CDR3nt: TGTGCCATCGCCCGACTGGTGAGCTCCTACAATGAGCAGTTCTTC; CDR3aa: CAIARLVSSYNEQFF
len: 14; abundance: NA; j_gene: TRBJ1-2; d_gene: NA; v_gene: TRBV7-2; CDR3nt: TGTGCCAGCAGCCGGGACACCAACTACTATGGCTACACCTTC; CDR3aa: CASSRDTNYYGYTF
len: 16; abundance: NA; j_gene: TRBJ2-1; d_gene: NA; v_gene: TRBV6-5; CDR3nt: TGTGCCAGCAGTTACTCCGTAGACAGGCGTCGCAATGAGCAGTTCTTC; CDR3aa: CASSYSVDRRRNEQFF
len: 16; abundance: NA; j_gene: TRBJ2-7; d_gene: TRBD1; v_gene: TRBV6-1; CDR3nt: TGTGCCAGCAGTGAACAGTTCGCGGGACAGGGTTACGAGCAGTACTTC; CDR3aa: CASSEQFAGQGYEQYF
len: 15; abundance: NA; j_gene: TRBJ1-2; d_gene: TRBD1; v_gene: TRBV2; CDR3nt: TGTGCCAGCAGTGATTTGGGACAGGGGTTGGGTGGCTACACCTTC; CDR3aa: CASSDLGQGLGGYTF
len: 15; abundance: NA; j_gene: TRBJ2-5; d_gene: NA; v_gene: TRBV5-5; CDR3nt: TGTGCCAGCAGCCTTCCGCGGGACGTTGAAGAGACCCAGTACTTC; CDR3aa: CASSLPRDVEETQYF
len: 19; abundance: NA; j_gene: TRBJ1-5; d_gene: NA; v_gene: TRBV6-1; CDR3nt: TGTGCCAGCAGTGAACCAGAGGGCGCCGTGGGGTATAGCAATCAGCCCCAGCATTTT; CDR3aa: CASSEPEGAVGYSNQPQHF
len: 14; abundance: NA; j_gene: TRBJ2-5; d_gene: TRBD2; v_gene: TRBV5-6; CDR3nt: TGTGCCAGCAGCTTAGGTGCTAGCGGGGAGACCCAGTACTTC; CDR3aa: CASSLGASGETQYF